This TCR beta chain was identified in a study of siplizumab effects on memory and regulatory T cells. Study outcomes and limitations: Siplizumab significantly decreased alloreactive sequences from unstimulated CD4+ memory cells.

Produced via immunoSEQ multiplex PCR; TCRdb's table is partial and in-frame only. This table holds roughly 100,000 clones, approximately 94% found once. CDR1 is MNHEY and CDR2 is SVGAGI in the germline V gene. The V end lost 0 bases, the J end lost 5 bases, and 4 bases lay between the germline ends. The length of the CDR3 is 13 residues. A note on this clone: Its antigen is not identified.

The clonotype comes from a human donor in good health. This sequence joins TRBV6-5 and TRBJ1-4; D is unclear. Sequences were obtained from CD4+ T cells sorted from blood. The CDR3 nucleotides are TGTGCCAGCAGTTACTCGGCGAATGAAAAACTGTTTTTT. Protein: CASSYSANEKLFF.